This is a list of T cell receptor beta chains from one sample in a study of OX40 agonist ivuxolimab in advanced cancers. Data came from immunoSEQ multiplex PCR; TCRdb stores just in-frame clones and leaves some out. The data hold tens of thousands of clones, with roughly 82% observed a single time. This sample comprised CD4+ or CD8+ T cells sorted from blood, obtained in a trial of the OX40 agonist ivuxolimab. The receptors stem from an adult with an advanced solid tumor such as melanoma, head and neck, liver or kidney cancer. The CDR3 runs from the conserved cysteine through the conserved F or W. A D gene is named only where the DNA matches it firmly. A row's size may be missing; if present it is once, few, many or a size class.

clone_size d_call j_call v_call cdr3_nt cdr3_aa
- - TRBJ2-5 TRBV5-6 TGTGCCAGCAGCTTGAAGGGTCTCGAGACCCAGTACTTC CASSLKGLETQYF
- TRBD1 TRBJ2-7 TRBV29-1 TGCAGCGTTGGCCGGGACAGCCCCGAGCAGTACTTC CSVGRDSPEQYF
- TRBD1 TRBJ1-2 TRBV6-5 TGTGCCAGCAGTTATAACAGGGGAATGCATGGCTACACCTTC CASSYNRGMHGYTF
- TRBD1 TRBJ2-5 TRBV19 TGTGCCAGTAGTACAGGACAGGCGGTGGCACAAGAGACCCAGTACTTC CASSTGQAVAQETQYF
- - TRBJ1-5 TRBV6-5 TGTGCCAGCAGTTACCAGGGCAATCAGCCCCAGCATTTT CASSYQGNQPQHF
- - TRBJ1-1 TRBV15 TGTGCCACCAGCAGAAGGGACACTGAAGCTTTCTTT CATSRRDTEAFF
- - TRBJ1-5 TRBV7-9 TGTGCCAGCAGCGTCAGGGAGGATCAGCCCCAGCATTTT CASSVREDQPQHF
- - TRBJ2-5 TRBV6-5 TGTGCCAGCAGTCCGACGGCAATAGAGACCCAGTACTTC CASSPTAIETQYF
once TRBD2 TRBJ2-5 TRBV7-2 TGTGCCAGCAGCTTACAGTCGGGGACTAGCGGGGTCGAGACCCAGTACTTC CASSLQSGTSGVETQYF
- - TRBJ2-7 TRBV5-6 TGTGCCAGCAGTGGACCGTCCCACGAGCAGTACTTC CASSGPSHEQYF
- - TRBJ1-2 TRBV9 TGTGCCAGCAGCGAAGGACTAATTGCCGGCTACACCTTC CASSEGLIAGYTF
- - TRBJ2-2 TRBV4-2 TGTGCCAGCAGCCAAGGTGGACCGCCGAACACCGGGGAGCTGTTTTTT CASSQGGPPNTGELFF
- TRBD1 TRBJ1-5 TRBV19 TGTGCCACCCTCCAGGTGGGACAGGGGGACAATCAGCCCCAGCATTTT CATLQVGQGDNQPQHF
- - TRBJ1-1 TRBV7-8 TGTGCCAGCAGCTTACAGGAGGACCTTGAAGCTTTCTTT CASSLQEDLEAFF
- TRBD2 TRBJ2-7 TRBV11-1 TGTGCCAGCAGCTTAGGGACTAGCGGGGTCTACGAGCAGTACTTC CASSLGTSGVYEQYF
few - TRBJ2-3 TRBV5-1 TGCGCCAGCAAACTTACGGGACGCCGGGATTTCACAGATACGCAGTATTTT CASKLTGRRDFTDTQYF
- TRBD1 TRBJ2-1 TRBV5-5 TGTGCCAGCAGCTGGACAGGGTTCGGAAATGAGCAGTTCTTC CASSWTGFGNEQFF
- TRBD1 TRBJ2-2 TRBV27 TGTGCCAGCAGGTCAATGGACAGGGTGGGCGGGGAGCTGTTTTTT CASRSMDRVGGELFF
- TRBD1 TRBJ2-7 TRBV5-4 TGTGCCAGCAGCCCCGGCGGAGGACAGGCCACCTACGAGCAGTACTTC CASSPGGGQATYEQYF
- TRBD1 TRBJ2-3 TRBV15 TGTGCCACCAGCAGGGCCTTTGGGGACAGTAGCACAGATACGCAGTATTTT CATSRAFGDSSTDTQYF
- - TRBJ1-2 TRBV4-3 TGCGCCAGCAGCCAGTCTCTCCGGAGCTATGGCTACACCTTC CASSQSLRSYGYTF
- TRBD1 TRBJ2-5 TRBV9 TGTGCCAGCAGCGTGAGACAGGGTTGGCAAGAGACCCAGTACTTC CASSVRQGWQETQYF
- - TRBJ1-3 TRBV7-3 TGTGCCAGCAGCTTAGCGCCGGTCAGCTCTGGAAACACCATATATTTT CASSLAPVSSGNTIYF
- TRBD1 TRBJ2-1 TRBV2 TGTGCCAGCACCGAAGTCCGGGACAGCTCCTACAATGAGCAGTTCTTC CASTEVRDSSYNEQFF
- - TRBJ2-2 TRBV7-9 TGTGCCAGCAGCTCCACCCCCCGGGCCCCGGCCGGGGAGCTGTTTTTT CASSSTPRAPAGELFF
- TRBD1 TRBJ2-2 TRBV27 TGTGCCAGCGGCTACAGGGGACCCGGGGAGCTGTTTTTT CASGYRGPGELFF
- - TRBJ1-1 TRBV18 TGTGCCAGCTCACCGGACGGGAACACTGAAGCTTTCTTT CASSPDGNTEAFF